This T cell receptor beta chain stems from a study of control samples from healthy donors and cancer patients. Repertoires were generated with immunoSEQ multiplex PCR, while TCRdb's copy carries only in-frame clones and drops some. The sample includes roughly 190,000 clones, 75% to 95% of them seen just once. V was shortened by 6 bases and J by 0 bases, with 12 bases between the two germline ends. The V gene's germline CDR1 is KGHSH and CDR2 LQKENI. The CDR3 covers 15 residues. The source material was blood. The sequence derives from a woman under 40 in good health. The chain employs TRBV18 and TRBJ1-3; no clear D. The CDR3 region has the DNA TGTGCCAGCTCGCCTCAGGAGTCCTCTGGAAACACCATATATTTT. Its protein is CASSPQESSGNTIYF.